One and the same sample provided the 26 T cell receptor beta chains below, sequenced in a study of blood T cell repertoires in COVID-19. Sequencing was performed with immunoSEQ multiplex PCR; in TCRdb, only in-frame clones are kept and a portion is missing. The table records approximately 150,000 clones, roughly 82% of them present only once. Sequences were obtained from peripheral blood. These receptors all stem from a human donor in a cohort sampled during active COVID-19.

The CDR3: CASTPQGWTYNEQFF. CDR3 DNA: TGTGCCAGCACCCCACAGGGGTGGACCTACAATGAGCAGTTCTTC. The chain has TRBV5-4 and TRBJ2-1; TRBD1 aligns across 7 bases. Germline CDR1 reads SGHNT; CDR2 reads YYREEE (reference sequence). After removal of 6 bases from V and 2 bases from J, the junction contained 8 bases not matched to a gene. The CDR3 has 15 amino acids.

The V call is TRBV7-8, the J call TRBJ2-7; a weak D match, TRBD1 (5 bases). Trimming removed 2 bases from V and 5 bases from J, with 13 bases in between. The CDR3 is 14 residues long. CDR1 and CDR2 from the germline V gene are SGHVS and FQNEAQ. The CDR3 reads CASSLMGRADEQYF. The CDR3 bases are TGTGCCAGCAGCTTAATGGGCAGGGCGGACGAGCAGTACTTC. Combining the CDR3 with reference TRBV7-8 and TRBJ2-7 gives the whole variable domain GAGVSQSPRYKVAKRGQDVALRCDPISGHVSLFWYQQALGQGPEFLTYFQNEAQLDKSGLPSDRFFAERPEGSVSTLKIQRTQQEDSAVYLCASSLMGRADEQYFGPGTRLTVT.

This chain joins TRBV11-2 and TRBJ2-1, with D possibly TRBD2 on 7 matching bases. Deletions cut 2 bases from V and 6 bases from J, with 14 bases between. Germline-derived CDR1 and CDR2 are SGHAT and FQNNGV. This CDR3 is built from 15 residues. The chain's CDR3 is CASSLFGGASNEQFF. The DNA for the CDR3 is TGTGCCAGCAGCTTATTTGGGGGGGCCAGCAATGAGCAGTTCTTC.

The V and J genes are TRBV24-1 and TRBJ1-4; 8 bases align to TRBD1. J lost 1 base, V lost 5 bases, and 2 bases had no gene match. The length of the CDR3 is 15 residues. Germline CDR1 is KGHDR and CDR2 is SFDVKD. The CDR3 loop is CATSAGQGTNEKLFF. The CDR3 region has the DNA TGTGCCACCAGTGCCGGACAGGGAACTAATGAAAAACTGTTTTTT.

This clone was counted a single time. Here the CDR3 DNA reads TGCGCCAGCAGTCAATCCTACCAGGGGGAAAACACAGATACGCAGTATTTT. Translating it yields CASSQSYQGENTDTQYF. The chain employs TRBV23-1 and TRBJ2-3; TRBD1 matches at 7 bases. TRBV23-1 is noted as an ORF with a role that remains uncertain. The CDR3 spans 17 residues. Losses at the gene ends were 0 bases for V and 2 bases for J; bases not matched to a gene: 8.

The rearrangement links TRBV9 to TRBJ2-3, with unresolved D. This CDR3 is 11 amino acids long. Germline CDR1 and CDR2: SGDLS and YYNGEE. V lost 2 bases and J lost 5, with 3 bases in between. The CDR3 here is CASSVGDTQYF. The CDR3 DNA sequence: TGTGCCAGCAGCGTCGGAGATACGCAGTATTTT.

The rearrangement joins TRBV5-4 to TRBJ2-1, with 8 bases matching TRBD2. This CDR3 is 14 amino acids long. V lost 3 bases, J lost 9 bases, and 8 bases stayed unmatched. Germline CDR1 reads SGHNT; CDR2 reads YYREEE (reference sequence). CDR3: CASSSGLAGGEQFF. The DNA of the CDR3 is TGTGCCAGCAGCTCCGGACTAGCCGGGGGTGAGCAGTTCTTC.

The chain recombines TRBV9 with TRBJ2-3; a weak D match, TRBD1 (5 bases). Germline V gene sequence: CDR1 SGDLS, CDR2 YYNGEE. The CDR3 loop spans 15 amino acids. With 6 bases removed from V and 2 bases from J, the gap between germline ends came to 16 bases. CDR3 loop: CASTLTALDTDTQYF. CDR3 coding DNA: TGTGCCAGCACCCTGACAGCTCTGGACACAGATACGCAGTATTTT. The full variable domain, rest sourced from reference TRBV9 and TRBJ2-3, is DSGVTQTPKHLITATGQRVTLRCSPRSGDLSVYWYQQSLDQGLQFLIQYYNGEERAKGNILERFSAQQFPDLHSELNLSSLELGDSALYFCASTLTALDTDTQYFGPGTRLTVL.

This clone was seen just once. The CDR3 sequence is CASKQGTQETQYF. CDR3 nucleotides: TGTGCCAGCAAACAAGGGACACAAGAGACCCAGTACTTC. The chain recombines TRBV2 with TRBJ2-5; D might be TRBD1 (6 bases). Germline CDR1 SNHLY, CDR2 FYNNEI. The CDR3 length is 13 residues. V dropped 7 bases and J dropped 2 bases, with 11 bases sitting between them. The full variable domain, in which reference TRBV2 and TRBJ2-5 provide the parts outside the CDR3, is EPEVTQTPSHQVTQMGQEVILRCVPISNHLYFYWYRQILGQKVEFLVSFYNNEISEKSEIFDDQFSVERPDGSNFTLKIRSTKLEDSAMYFCASKQGTQETQYFGPGTRLLVL.

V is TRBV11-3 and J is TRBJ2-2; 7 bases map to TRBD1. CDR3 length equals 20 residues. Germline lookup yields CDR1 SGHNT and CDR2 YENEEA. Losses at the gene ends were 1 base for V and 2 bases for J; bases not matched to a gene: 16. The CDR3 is CASSLAPNLRTGENTGELFF. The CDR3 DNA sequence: TGTGCCAGCAGCTTAGCACCAAACCTTCGGACAGGAGAAAACACCGGGGAGCTGTTTTTT.

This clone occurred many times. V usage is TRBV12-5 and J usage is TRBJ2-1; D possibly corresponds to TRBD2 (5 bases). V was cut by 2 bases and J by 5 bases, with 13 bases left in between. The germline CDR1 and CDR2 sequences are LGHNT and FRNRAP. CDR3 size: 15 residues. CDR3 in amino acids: CASGLTDYLHNEQFF. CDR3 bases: TGTGCTAGTGGTTTGACCGACTATCTGCACAATGAGCAGTTCTTC.

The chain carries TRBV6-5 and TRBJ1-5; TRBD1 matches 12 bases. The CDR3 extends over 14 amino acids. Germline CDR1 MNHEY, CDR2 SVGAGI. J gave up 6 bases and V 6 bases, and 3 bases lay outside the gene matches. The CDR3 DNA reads TGTGCCAGCAGACCGGGACAGGGGGCTCAGCCCCAGCATTTT. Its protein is CASRPGQGAQPQHF.

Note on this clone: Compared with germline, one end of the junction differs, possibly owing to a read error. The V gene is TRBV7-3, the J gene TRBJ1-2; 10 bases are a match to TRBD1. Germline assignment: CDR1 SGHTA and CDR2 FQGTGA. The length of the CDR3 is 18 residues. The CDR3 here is CASSLFPGQGLANDGYTF. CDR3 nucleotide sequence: TGTGCCAGCAGCTTATTCCCGGGACAGGGGCTGGCTAACGATGGCTACACCTTC. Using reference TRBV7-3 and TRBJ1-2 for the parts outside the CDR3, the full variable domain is GAGVSQTPSNKVTEKGKYVELRCDPISGHTALYWYRQSLGQGPEFLIYFQGTGAADDSGLPNDRFFAVRPEGSVSTLKIQRTERGDSAVYLCASSLFPGQGLANDGYTFGSGTRLTVV.

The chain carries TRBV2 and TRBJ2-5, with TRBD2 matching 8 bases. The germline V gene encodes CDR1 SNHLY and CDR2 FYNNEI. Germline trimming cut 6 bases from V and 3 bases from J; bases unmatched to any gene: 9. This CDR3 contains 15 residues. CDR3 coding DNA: TGTGCCAGCAGCAACCCAATACTAGCGGAAGAGACCCAGTACTTC. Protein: CASSNPILAEETQYF.

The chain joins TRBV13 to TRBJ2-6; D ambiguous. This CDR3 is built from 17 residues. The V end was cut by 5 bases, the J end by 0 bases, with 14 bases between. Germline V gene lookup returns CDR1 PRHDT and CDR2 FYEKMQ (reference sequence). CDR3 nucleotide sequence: TGTGCCAGCAGCCCCGGCGGCCTCTACTCTGGGGCCAACGTCCTGACTTTC. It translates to CASSPGGLYSGANVLTF. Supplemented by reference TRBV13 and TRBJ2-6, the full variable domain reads AAGVIQSPRHLIKEKRETATLKCYPIPRHDTVYWYQQGPGQDPQFLISFYEKMQSDKGSIPDRFSAQQFSDYHSELNMSSLELGDSALYFCASSPGGLYSGANVLTFGAGSRLTVL.

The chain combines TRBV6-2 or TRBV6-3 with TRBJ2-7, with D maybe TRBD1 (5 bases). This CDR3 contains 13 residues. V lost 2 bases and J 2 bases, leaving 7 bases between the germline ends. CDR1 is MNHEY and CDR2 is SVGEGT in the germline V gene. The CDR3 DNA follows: TGTGCCAGCAGTTACGAGGACACCTACGAGCAGTACGTC. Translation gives CASSYEDTYEQYV.

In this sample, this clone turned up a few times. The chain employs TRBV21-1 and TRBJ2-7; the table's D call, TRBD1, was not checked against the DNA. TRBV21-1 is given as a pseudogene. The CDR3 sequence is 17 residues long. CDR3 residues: CASTKFGGQGAVYEQYF. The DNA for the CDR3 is TGTGCCAGCACCAAATTCGGGGGACAGGGGGCGGTCTACGAGCAGTACTTC.

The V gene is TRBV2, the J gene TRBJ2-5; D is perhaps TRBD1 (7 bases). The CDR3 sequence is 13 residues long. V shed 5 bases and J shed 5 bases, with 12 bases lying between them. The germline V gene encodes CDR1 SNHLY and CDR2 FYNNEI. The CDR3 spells CASSQGGRETQYF. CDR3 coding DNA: TGTGCCAGCAGTCAGGGGGGTAGGGAGACCCAGTACTTC.

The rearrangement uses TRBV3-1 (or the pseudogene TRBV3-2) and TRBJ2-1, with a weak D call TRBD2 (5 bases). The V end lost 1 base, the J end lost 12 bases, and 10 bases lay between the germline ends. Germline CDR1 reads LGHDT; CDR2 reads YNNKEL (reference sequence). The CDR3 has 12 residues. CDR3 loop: CASSQAGGRQFF. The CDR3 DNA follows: TGTGCCAGCAGCCAAGCGGGTGGGAGGCAGTTCTTC.

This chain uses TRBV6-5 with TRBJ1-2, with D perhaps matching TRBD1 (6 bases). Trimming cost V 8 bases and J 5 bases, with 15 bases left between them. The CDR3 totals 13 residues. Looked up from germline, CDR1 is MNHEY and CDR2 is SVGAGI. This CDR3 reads CASRRKGVYGYTF. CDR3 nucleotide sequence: TGTGCCAGCCGAAGGAAGGGGGTATATGGCTACACCTTC.

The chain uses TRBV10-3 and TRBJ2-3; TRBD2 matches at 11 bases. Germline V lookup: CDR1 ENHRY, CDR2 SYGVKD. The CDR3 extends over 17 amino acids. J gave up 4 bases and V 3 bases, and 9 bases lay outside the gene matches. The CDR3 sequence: CAISETIGTSGADTQYF. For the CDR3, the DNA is TGTGCCATCAGTGAAACGATCGGGACTAGCGGCGCAGATACGCAGTATTTT.

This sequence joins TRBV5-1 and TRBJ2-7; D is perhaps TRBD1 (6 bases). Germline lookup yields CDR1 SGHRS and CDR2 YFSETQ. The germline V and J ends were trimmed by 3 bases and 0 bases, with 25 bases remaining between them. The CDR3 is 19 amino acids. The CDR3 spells CASSSTPGVQGRSSYEQYF. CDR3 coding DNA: TGCGCCAGCAGCTCCACCCCGGGCGTACAGGGTCGGAGCTCCTACGAGCAGTACTTC.

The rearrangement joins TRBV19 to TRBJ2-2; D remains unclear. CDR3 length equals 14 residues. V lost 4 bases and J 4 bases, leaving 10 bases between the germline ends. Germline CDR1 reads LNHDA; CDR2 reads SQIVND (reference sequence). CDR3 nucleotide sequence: TGTGCCAGTAGTACGCGGTATTTCACCGGGGAGCTGTTTTTT. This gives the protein CASSTRYFTGELFF.

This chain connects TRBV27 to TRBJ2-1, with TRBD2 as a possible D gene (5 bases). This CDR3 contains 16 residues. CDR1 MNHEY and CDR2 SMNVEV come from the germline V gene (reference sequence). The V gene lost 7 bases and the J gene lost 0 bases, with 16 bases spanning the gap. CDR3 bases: TGTGCCAGCAAACCCTTAGGGAGCAACTCCTACAATGAGCAGTTCTTC. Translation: CASKPLGSNSYNEQFF.

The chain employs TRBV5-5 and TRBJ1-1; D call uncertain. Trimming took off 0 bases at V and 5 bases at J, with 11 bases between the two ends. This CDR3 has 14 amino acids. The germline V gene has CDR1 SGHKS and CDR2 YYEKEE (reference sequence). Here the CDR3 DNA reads TGTGCCAGCAGCTTGGCCGCGGCGAAAACTGAAGCTTTCTTT. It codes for CASSLAAAKTEAFF.

CDR3: CASSPGPGTEAFF. The CDR3 nucleotides read TGTGCCAGCAGTCCAGGGCCTGGCACTGAAGCTTTCTTT. This chain links TRBV6-5 with TRBJ1-1, with D possibly matching TRBD1 (5 bases). The CDR3 consists of 13 residues. V was clipped by 5 bases and J by 4 bases, with 11 bases between them. The V gene's germline CDR1 is MNHEY and CDR2 SVGAGI.